This section outlines one T cell receptor beta chain sequence together with its context. These data come from a study of blood T cell repertoires in COVID-19. For the study at large: From T cells, B-cell-depleted T cells, or PBMCs came the material, which was cDNA or gDNA.

Original processing methods: Reference gene primer amplification yielded estimated nucleated cell counts. Profiling relied on immunoSEQ multiplex PCR, and the TCRdb table lists in-frame clones only, not all of them. That table is the source of V, J and clone size, and D and trimming were worked out from the DNA. The sample has about 190,000 clones, approximately 91% seen once. Looked up from germline, CDR1 is GTSNPN and CDR2 is SVGIG (reference sequence). The CDR3 consists of 14 residues. The V and J ends lost 0 bases and 7 bases respectively, with 15 bases between them. The rearrangement uses TRBV30 and TRBJ1-2, with D perhaps matching TRBD1 (5 bases). The sequencing input was peripheral blood. The TCR was taken from a man between 25 and 39 years old with acute or convalescent COVID-19. The CDR3 spells CAWSVLGQGAGYTF. For the CDR3, the DNA is TGTGCCTGGAGTGTACTCGGCCAGGGTGCTGGCTACACCTTC.